This T cell receptor beta chain stems from a study of breast tumors, draining lymph nodes, adjacent tissues. Using its own MiXCR run on the multiplex PCR reads, TCRdb lists one record per CDR3 protein. The sample yields more than 250,000 distinct CDR3 sequences, 30% seen once. V was shortened by 3 bases and J by 3 bases, with 15 bases between the two germline ends. CDR3 length equals 15 residues. This clonotype has more than one count but fewer than ten. It may be a read error: a sequence one base away is much more abundant. Breast cancer patients provided tissue from their axillary draining lymph nodes.

Sample: axillary lymph node tissue. The sequence came from a female donor with breast cancer. Some clones in this sample may be carry-over from other donors' samples. J is TRBJ2-7 and V is TRBV12-3 or TRBV12-4, with D possibly being TRBD2 (6 bases). The CDR3 reads CASSFEGGLYYEQYF. The CDR3, as DNA: TGTGCCAGCAGTTTCGAAGGTGGACTATACTACGAGCAGTACTTC.